This TCR beta chain originates from a study of cytomegalovirus exposure and HLA in healthy donors. Overall study results and limits: Most TCR beta V segments were productive about 87% or about 30% of the time in an earlier analysis.

Notes on this clone: Its antigen is as yet unknown. The junction shows a germline mismatch at one end, possibly a read error.

Germline V gene sequence: CDR1 SEHNR, CDR2 FQNEAQ (reference sequence). The CDR3 has 15 amino acids. 13 Jbeta primers and 60 Vbeta primers were used for the PCR. Here immunoSEQ multiplex PCR was the method, and the copy in TCRdb shows in-frame clones only, minus some. The sample has 150,000 to 200,000 clones, around four fifths seen once; the top ten hold about 3.8%. This clonotype was sampled from a man aged 50-59 years in good health and CMV-seropositive. The rearrangement joins TRBV7-9 to TRBJ2-1, with a tentative D call TRBD2 (5 bases). Material: PBMCs. CDR3 DNA: TGTTCCAGCAGCCCCACCTTCGGGATAAGGGATGAGCAGTTCTTC. Its translation: CSSSPTFGIRDEQFF.